A single sample is the source of the 19 T cell receptor beta chains below, sequenced in a study of HIV-infected children after antiretroviral therapy interruption. RNA-based 3' RACE libraries used unique molecular identifiers. One entry per CDR3 protein, called by TCRdb with MiXCR from the 3' RACE reads. This table has 35,000 to 50,000 distinct CDR3 sequences, about 6% appearing once. The treatment: PENTA 11 planned treatment interruption arm or continuous ART arm. The sequences come from CD45RA+ CD4+ T cells from PBMCs, pooled from several time points, collected from a donor given antiretroviral therapy, either interrupted or continuous. Stated subset: naive CD4+ CD45RA+ CD45RO- T cells. These receptors came from a pool of human donors with HIV.

There are a few counts of this clonotype. This rearrangement joins TRBV11-2 to TRBJ2-7, with no clear D. Germline CDR1 is SGHAT and CDR2 is FQNNGV. This CDR3 is 12 amino acids long. Trimming left V 5 bases short and J 2 bases short, with 7 bases between. CDR3 nucleotides: TGTGCCAGCAGCCCCCACCCCTACGAGCAGTACTTC. This codes for CASSPHPYEQYF.

This clonotype was counted ten times or more. The V gene is TRBV30, the J gene TRBJ1-1, with D possibly matching TRBD1 (6 bases). Trimming shortened V by 4 bases and J by 0 bases, and 12 bases separated the two germline ends. Germline CDR1 reads GTSNPN; CDR2 reads SVGIG (reference sequence). The CDR3 has 14 residues. CDR3: CAWTIGTMNTEAFF. In nucleotides, the CDR3 is TGTGCCTGGACTATTGGGACAATGAACACTGAAGCTTTCTTT.

A few counts support this clonotype. The rearrangement uses TRBV12-3 or TRBV12-4 and TRBJ1-5, with 7 positions matching TRBD1. The CDR3 totals 17 residues. V was pared by 3 bases and J by 0 bases, with 8 bases of the junction left unmatched. The CDR3 loop reads CASSFQTGRNSNQPQHF. The CDR3, as DNA: TGTGCCAGCAGTTTCCAGACAGGGAGGAATAGCAATCAGCCCCAGCATTTT.

This rearrangement joins TRBV7-8 to TRBJ2-5; D unclear. The germline V gene encodes CDR1 SGHVS and CDR2 FQNEAQ. V was clipped by 4 bases and J by 7 bases, with 16 bases between them. This CDR3 spans 14 amino acids. The CDR3: CASSSSPESRTQYF. The CDR3, as DNA: TGTGCCAGCAGCTCATCCCCGGAGTCGAGGACCCAGTACTTC.

The chain links TRBV28 to TRBJ2-3; D call uncertain. V lost 3 bases and J lost 0, with 7 bases in between. The V gene's germline CDR1 is MDHEN and CDR2 SYDVKM. This CDR3 comprises 14 residues. CDR3 in amino acids: CASSFRASTDTQYF. CDR3 nucleotides: TGTGCCAGCAGTTTTCGGGCCAGCACAGATACGCAGTATTTT.

This clonotype was counted only a few times. The chain has TRBV5-6 and TRBJ2-1, with D tentatively TRBD1 (7 bases). The CDR3 runs 14 residues. The V gene lost 2 bases and the J gene lost 7 bases, with 13 bases spanning the gap. Per germline, CDR1 SGHDT and CDR2 YYEEEE. The CDR3 sequence: CASSFPQGRNEQFF. The CDR3 DNA reads as TGTGCCAGCAGCTTCCCACAGGGGAGGAATGAGCAGTTCTTC. The whole variable domain, filled in from reference TRBV5-6 and TRBJ2-1, reads DAGVTQSPTHLIKTRGQQVTLRCSPKSGHDTVSWYQQALGQGPQFIFQYYEEEERQRGNFPDRFSGHQFPNYSSELNVNALLLGDSALYLCASSFPQGRNEQFFGPGTRLTVL.

This clonotype showed up many times. V usage is TRBV7-2 and J usage is TRBJ1-3; D is unclear. The CDR3 loop spans 15 amino acids. V gave up 1 base and J gave up 1 base, with 8 bases separating them. Germline assignment: CDR1 SGHTA and CDR2 FQGNSA. CDR3 sequence: CASSLVPVSGNTIYF. The CDR3, as DNA: TGTGCCAGCAGCTTAGTCCCGGTTTCTGGAAACACCATATATTTT. Looking up the rest from reference TRBV7-2 and TRBJ1-3 gives the full variable domain: GAGVSQSPSNKVTEKGKDVELRCDPISGHTALYWYRQSLGQGLEFLIYFQGNSAPDKSGLPSDRFSAERTGGSVSTLTIQRTQQEDSAVYLCASSLVPVSGNTIYFGEGSWLTVV.

In its sample, this clonotype was seen many times. This chain links TRBV27 with TRBJ1-1; 7 bases line up with TRBD1. This CDR3 contains 13 residues. Germline-derived CDR1 and CDR2 are MNHEY and SMNVEV (reference sequence). V lost 3 bases to trimming and J lost 4 bases; unmatched junction nucleotides: 2. In nucleotides, the CDR3 is TGTGCCAGCAGTTTCAGGGGGGTCACTGAAGCTTTCTTT. Encoded protein: CASSFRGVTEAFF.

This clonotype was counted many times. This chain links TRBV29-1 with TRBJ1-1; tentatively, D is TRBD1 (6 bases). This CDR3 region has 15 residues. In germline, CDR1 is SQVTM, CDR2 ANQGSEA. V gave up 7 bases and J gave up 9 bases, with 27 bases separating them. CDR3 coding DNA: TGCAGCGCCAAGACAGTAGGGACACGACGCGAACAAGCTTTCTTT. Amino acid sequence: CSAKTVGTRREQAFF.

Only a few counts were recorded for this clonotype. The DNA of the CDR3 is TGTGCCAGCAGCCCTCTGCGGGGAAACTATAACTATGGCTACACCTTC. As protein: CASSPLRGNYNYGYTF. V usage is TRBV6-6 and J usage is TRBJ1-2, with unresolved D. Trimming pared 6 bases from V and 1 base from J, leaving 18 bases between. The CDR3 runs to 16 residues. Germline V gene sequence: CDR1 MNHNY, CDR2 SVGAGI (reference sequence).

The table lists this clonotype with many counts. The CDR3 bases are TGTGCCAGCAGCTTGGTAGTGACACCCCGCTCTGGGGCCAACGTCCTGACTTTC. Protein product: CASSLVVTPRSGANVLTF. J is TRBJ2-6 and V is TRBV5-6; the D is unclear. This CDR3 contains 18 residues. Germline V gives CDR1 SGHDT, CDR2 YYEEEE. V was pared by 0 bases and J by 0 bases, with 13 bases between.

There are many counts of this clonotype. For the CDR3, the DNA is TGTGCCAGCAGTTTGAGGCAGGGTAGCTCACCCCTCCACTTT. It codes for CASSLRQGSSPLHF. J is TRBJ1-6 and V is TRBV12-3 or TRBV12-4; perhaps TRBD1 as D (5 bases). V lost 3 bases and J lost 10, with 13 bases in between. This CDR3 spans 14 amino acids.

In its sample, this clonotype was seen many times. V and J are TRBV4-1 and TRBJ2-1, with 13 bases matching TRBD2. CDR1 MGHRA and CDR2 YSYEKL come from the germline V gene. The CDR3 extends over 15 amino acids. Trimming at V came to 6 bases and at J to 7 bases, leaving 6 bases not matched to a gene. The CDR3 DNA follows: TGCGCCAGCAGGCCGACTAGCGGGAGGTGGAATGAGCAGTTCTTC. Translation gives CASRPTSGRWNEQFF.

The rearrangement links TRBV6-2 or TRBV6-3 to TRBJ2-7; D not resolved. The CDR3 runs to 13 residues. The germline CDR1 and CDR2 sequences are MNHEY and SVGEGT. V was shortened by 0 bases and J by 4 bases, with 7 bases between the two germline ends. The CDR3 DNA follows: TGTGCCAGCAGTTACTCCTCTCATTACGAGCAGTACTTC. Its translation is CASSYSSHYEQYF.

This clonotype was counted a few times. This sequence joins TRBV12-3 or TRBV12-4 and TRBJ1-2; D is unclear. Trimming pared 3 bases from V and 4 bases from J, leaving 9 bases between. The CDR3 has 13 residues. The CDR3 here is CASSFLQSYGYTF. The CDR3 bases are TGTGCCAGCAGTTTTTTACAGAGCTATGGCTACACCTTC.

This clonotype occurred many times. CDR3 in amino acids: CSAQYNEQFF. The CDR3 DNA follows: TGCAGTGCCCAATACAATGAGCAGTTCTTC. This chain uses TRBV20-1 with TRBJ2-1; D not certain. V was cut by 6 bases and J by 4 bases, with 4 bases left in between. Germline values: CDR1 DFQATT, CDR2 SNEGSKA (reference sequence). The CDR3 runs 10 residues.

This clonotype was picked up many times. V and J are TRBV11-2 and TRBJ1-1; D uncertain. The CDR3 totals 15 residues. V was cut by 5 bases and J by 1 base, with 14 bases left in between. Germline-derived CDR1 and CDR2 are SGHAT and FQNNGV. In nucleotides, the CDR3 is TGTGCCAGCAGCCCGATTCGCAAAGGGAACACTGAAGCTTTCTTT. It is translated as CASSPIRKGNTEAFF.

This clonotype was counted between two and nine times. V gene TRBV12-3 or TRBV12-4 combines with J gene TRBJ2-3, with 7 bases fitting TRBD1. The CDR3 extends over 15 amino acids. J was trimmed by 2 bases and V by 5 bases; bases with no gene match: 7. This CDR3 is CASSRGQTYTDTQYF. The CDR3 nucleotides are TGTGCCAGCAGTAGGGGACAGACCTACACAGATACGCAGTATTTT.

This clonotype has only a few counts. The rearrangement uses TRBV20-1 and TRBJ2-6; D gene unclear. Per the germline V gene, CDR1 is DFQATT and CDR2 is SNEGSKA (reference sequence). V was pared by 5 bases and J by 2 bases, with 7 bases between. This CDR3 region has 13 residues. CDR3 residues: CSAARAGANVLTF. Here the CDR3 DNA reads TGCAGTGCTGCCCGGGCTGGGGCCAACGTCCTGACTTTC.